A selection of T cell receptor beta chains follows, all from one sample in a study of T cell responses to AZD1222 COVID-19 vaccine. Assay: immunoSEQ multiplex PCR; the TCRdb copy retains only in-frame clones and omits some. The sample holds about 120,000 clones; 70% to 90% are singletons and the top ten take about 3.7%. The sample in question was peripheral blood, obtained on day 0 of AZD1222 vaccination. The origin of the receptors is an adult in good health. Both conserved end residues are part of each CDR3. The D gene is left open where the match is weak. Size tells how often a clone was seen (once, few, many) or the class of an expanded clone, and some rows leave it out.

J gene	D gene	clone size	V gene	CDR3 protein	CDR3 DNA
TRBJ1-2	NA	NA	TRBV10-2	CASSEGVTYGYTF	TGCGCCAGCAGTGAGGGCGTTACATATGGCTACACCTTC
TRBJ2-7	TRBD2	NA	TRBV6-2/TRBV6-3	CASSYSKKGLAYEQYF	TGTGCCAGCAGTTACTCGAAGAAAGGACTAGCCTACGAGCAGTACTTC
TRBJ1-1	TRBD1	NA	TRBV7-3	CASSPDGQGVAFF	TGTGCCAGCAGCCCTGACGGACAGGGAGTAGCTTTCTTT
TRBJ2-1	TRBD1	NA	TRBV5-1	CASSIIMGQGLNEQFF	TGCGCCAGCAGCATTATCATGGGACAGGGGTTAAATGAGCAGTTCTTC
TRBJ1-1	TRBD1	NA	TRBV7-6	CASSLAGTGTENTEAFF	TGTGCCAGCAGCTTAGCGGGTACCGGGACAGAGAACACTGAAGCTTTCTTT
TRBJ1-1	NA	NA	TRBV19	CASCKTPGTANTEAFF	TGTGCCAGTTGTAAAACCCCCGGGACGGCGAACACTGAAGCTTTCTTT
TRBJ1-1	TRBD1	NA	TRBV6-1	CASSEADRVRTEAFF	TGTGCCAGCAGTGAAGCTGACAGGGTTAGGACTGAAGCTTTCTTT
TRBJ1-5	NA	few	TRBV7-2	CASSLGQGMNQPQHF	TGTGCCAGCAGCTTAGGGCAGGGGATGAATCAGCCCCAGCATTTT
TRBJ1-2	NA	NA	TRBV11-2	CASSPGGGYGYTF	TGTGCCAGCAGTCCAGGTGGGGGCTATGGCTACACCTTC
TRBJ1-2	TRBD1	NA	TRBV5-6	CASSLSYAIGTGTYGYTF	TGTGCCAGCAGCCTTTCGTACGCCATCGGGACAGGGACCTATGGCTACACCTTC
TRBJ1-2	NA	NA	TRBV1	CTSSQPPGPHPLYGYTF	TGCACCAGCAGCCAGCCCCCCGGCCCTCACCCCCTCTATGGCTACACCTTC
TRBJ2-2	TRBD2	NA	TRBV13	CASSLSGGPDTGELFF	TGTGCCAGCAGCTTAAGCGGGGGGCCCGACACCGGGGAGCTGTTTTTT
TRBJ2-1	TRBD1	NA	TRBV5-1	CASSLRGQGFINEQFF	TGCGCCAGCAGCTTGCGGGGACAGGGCTTTATCAATGAGCAGTTCTTC
TRBJ2-5	NA	NA	TRBV14	CASSVQVLETQYF	TGTGCCAGCAGCGTACAGGTTTTGGAGACCCAGTACTTC
TRBJ1-4	TRBD1	NA	TRBV5-4	CASSREGTGVEKLFF	TGTGCCAGCAGCCGGGAAGGGACAGGGGTCGAAAAACTGTTTTTT
TRBJ1-2	NA	NA	TRBV5-1	CASSTPPAGYTF	TGCGCCAGCAGCACCCCACCGGCTGGCTACACCTTC
TRBJ1-2	NA	NA	TRBV5-4	CASKVDSYGYTF	TGTGCCAGCAAGGTAGACAGTTATGGCTACACCTTC
TRBJ2-5	NA	NA	TRBV21-1	CASSKDSGGPEETQYF	TGTGCCAGCAGCAAGGATAGCGGGGGCCCCGAGGAGACCCAGTACTTC
TRBJ2-7	TRBD2	NA	TRBV27	CASSLRGLAVYEQYF	TGTGCCAGCAGTTTGAGGGGACTAGCGGTCTACGAGCAGTACTTC
TRBJ1-2	NA	NA	TRBV12-3/TRBV12-4	CASSSPLKGGYTF	TGTGCCAGCAGTTCGCCATTAAAAGGGGGCTACACCTTC
TRBJ1-5	NA	once	TRBV2	CASRPQGVSNQPQHF	TGTGCCAGCAGGCCACAGGGAGTGAGCAATCAGCCCCAGCATTTT
TRBJ2-7	TRBD2	NA	TRBV6-1	CASSEGSGGFYEQYF	TGTGCCAGCAGTGAAGGGAGCGGGGGGTTCTACGAGCAGTACTTC
TRBJ1-2	NA	NA	TRBV9	CASSPDEGDYGYTF	TGTGCCAGCAGCCCCGACGAGGGGGACTATGGCTACACCTTC
TRBJ2-2	NA	NA	TRBV12-3/TRBV12-4	CASSDFYTGELFF	TGTGCCAGCAGTGATTTCTACACCGGGGAGCTGTTTTTT
TRBJ1-1	NA	few	TRBV12-3/TRBV12-4	CASIKLTPGEAFF	TGTGCCAGCATTAAACTGACCCCGGGAGAAGCTTTCTTT
TRBJ1-2	NA	NA	TRBV27	CASSLSGTGRGADGHGYGYTF	TGTGCCAGCAGTTTATCGGGTACGGGTCGTGGGGCCGACGGCCACGGCTATGGCTACACCTTC
TRBJ2-1	NA	NA	TRBV3-1/TRBV3-2	CASSQAPGGYNEQFF	TGTGCCAGCAGCCAAGCGCCAGGAGGGTACAATGAGCAGTTCTTC
TRBJ1-1	NA	NA	TRBV5-4	CASRAGRVTEAFF	TGTGCCAGCAGGGCTGGACGGGTCACTGAAGCTTTCTTT
TRBJ1-2	NA	NA	TRBV27	CASRRTGTTYGYTF	TGTGCCAGCCGACGAACCGGGACCACGTATGGCTACACCTTC
TRBJ1-6	NA	NA	TRBV19	CASSIKEGRSNSPLHF	TGTGCCAGTAGTATTAAGGAGGGCCGATCCAATTCACCCCTCCACTTT
TRBJ1-1	NA	NA	TRBV6-6	CASSFTENTEAFF	TGTGCCAGCAGTTTCACAGAGAACACTGAAGCTTTCTTT
TRBJ1-1	NA	NA	TRBV13	CASSLGPPGTEAFF	TGTGCCAGCAGCTTAGGCCCCCCGGGTACTGAAGCTTTCTTT
TRBJ1-3	TRBD1	NA	TRBV25-1	CASSEKDRGAGNTIYF	TGTGCCAGCAGTGAGAAGGACAGGGGAGCTGGAAACACCATATATTTT
TRBJ2-4	NA	NA	TRBV7-2	CASSPGGGRTAKNIQYF	TGTGCCAGCAGCCCAGGCGGGGGCAGGACGGCCAAAAACATTCAGTACTTC
TRBJ1-2	NA	NA	TRBV19	CASSPDGRNYGYTF	TGTGCCAGTAGCCCGGACGGACGGAACTATGGCTACACCTTC
TRBJ1-3	NA	NA	TRBV5-1	CASSLGQVSSGNTIYF	TGCGCCAGCAGCTTGGGACAGGTCTCCTCTGGAAACACCATATATTTT
TRBJ1-1	NA	NA	TRBV18	CASSPPTGVSTEAFF	TGTGCCAGCTCACCACCAACAGGCGTGAGCACTGAAGCTTTCTTT
TRBJ1-6	NA	NA	TRBV13	CASSLYPQTYNSPLHF	TGTGCCAGCAGCTTATATCCCCAAACCTATAATTCACCCCTCCACTTT
TRBJ1-2	TRBD1	NA	TRBV18	CASSPPGQGAFGYTF	TGTGCCAGCTCACCACCGGGACAGGGGGCTTTTGGCTACACCTTC
TRBJ1-2	TRBD1	NA	TRBV4-3	CASSQDFTGTGLYSYTF	TGCGCCAGCAGCCAAGACTTTACCGGGACAGGTCTTTACAGCTACACCTTC
TRBJ1-6	NA	NA	TRBV25-1	CASTPSYNSPLHF	TGTGCCAGCACCCCTTCATATAATTCACCCCTCCACTTT
TRBJ2-1	TRBD2	NA	TRBV9	CASSVDLRGVWNEQFF	TGTGCCAGCAGCGTAGATTTGCGGGGGGTTTGGAATGAGCAGTTCTTC